One T cell receptor (beta chain) is described in this entry. Antigen unknown. CDR1 is ENHRY, CDR2 SYGVKD, per germline. This CDR3 contains 15 residues. The V and J ends lost 2 bases and 5 bases, in that order; junction bases with no gene match: 7. This sample is drawn from a study of identical twins. Study results and limitations: Researchers reported weaker excess twin sharing in beta out-of-frame sequences.

Unique molecular identifiers were present on the cDNA, which also gained a universal primer site by template switching. MiXCR was run by TCRdb on the 5' RACE reads, yielding one entry per CDR3 protein. The top ten hold approximately 0.52% of the sample, which has about 530,000 distinct CDR3 sequences, approximately 20% seen once. Separately, the same data were catalogued under a study of yellow fever vaccine responses in identical twins.

This receptor was taken from a woman between 18 and 30 years old in good health. Sequencing was done on a sample of CD4+ T cells sorted from blood. The chain has TRBV10-3 and TRBJ2-3; TRBD2 aligns across 7 bases. The CDR3, as DNA: TGTGCCATCAGTGAGCCCGGACTAGTGGGAGATACGCAGTATTTT. Its translation is CAISEPGLVGDTQYF.